This T cell receptor beta chain was profiled in a study of T cells after yellow fever vaccination. TCRdb itself ran the 5' RACE reads through MiXCR, one entry per CDR3 protein. Of about 52,000 distinct CDR3 sequences detected, about 6.3% appear once; the ten largest clones hold roughly 26%. This clonotype appeared a few times. Trimming removed 3 bases from V and 8 bases from J, with 10 bases in between. Germline CDR1 and CDR2: LGHDT and YNNKEL (reference sequence). The CDR3 runs 12 residues. Sequencing used CD8+ T cells not binding an NS4B(214-222) dextramer, sorted from PBMCs, obtained more than 35 days after the first yellow fever vaccination. The TCR originated in a man aged 18 to 30 who received the YFV17D yellow fever vaccine. This chain uses TRBV3-1 with TRBJ1-1, with D tentatively TRBD1 (5 bases). The CDR3 sequence is CASSHFRAEAFF. CDR3 DNA sequence: TGTGCCAGCAGCCATTTCAGGGCAGAAGCTTTCTTT.